A selection of T cell receptor beta chains follows, all from one sample in a study of shared clonotypes between healthy human individuals. The protocol was immunoSEQ multiplex PCR, while the TCRdb copy is restricted to in-frame clones and leaves out a portion. Of some 2.3 million clones detected, about 92% appear once; the ten largest clones hold 0.35% to 0.45%. The sample was naive CD4+ T cells from PBMCs. Receptor source: a young man in good health. Some clones in this sample may be carry-over from other donors' samples. Both conserved end residues are part of each CDR3. The D gene is left open where the match is weak. Clone sizes are given selectively: once, few, many, or a class where the clone is expanded.

TRBV9	14	-	-	TRBJ1-1	CASSPNRVNTEAFF	TGTGCCAGCAGCCCGAACAGGGTGAACACTGAAGCTTTCTTT
TRBV30	17	-	-	TRBJ1-3	CAWGKVPRSGSGNTIYF	TGTGCCTGGGGAAAGGTTCCTAGATCGGGGTCTGGAAACACCATATATTTT
TRBV7-3	17	-	TRBD1	TRBJ2-2	CASSTSSGTGVGGELFF	TGTGCCAGCAGCACATCCTCCGGGACAGGGGTTGGCGGGGAGCTGTTTTTT
TRBV5-4	14	-	-	TRBJ1-2	CASSLILGDYGYTF	TGTGCCAGCAGCTTGATCCTGGGAGACTATGGCTACACCTTC
TRBV19	13	-	-	TRBJ2-7	CASSRTAIYEQYF	TGTGCCAGTAGTAGGACAGCGATTTACGAGCAGTACTTC
TRBV7-3	14	once	-	TRBJ2-3	CASSPDRFTDTQYF	TGTGCCAGCAGCCCGGACAGATTCACAGATACGCAGTATTTT
TRBV11-2	18	once	-	TRBJ1-1	CASSLLPRALVGNTEAFF	TGTGCCAGCAGCTTATTGCCCAGGGCTTTGGTCGGTAACACTGAAGCTTTCTTT
TRBV5-1	16	-	-	TRBJ2-5	CASSLAGKGSQETQYF	TGCGCCAGCAGCTTGGCCGGTAAGGGCAGCCAAGAGACCCAGTACTTC
TRBV25-1	13	once	TRBD1	TRBJ1-2	CASIGQGLSGYTF	TGTGCCAGCATTGGACAGGGGCTTAGCGGCTACACCTTC
TRBV4-2	15	-	-	TRBJ1-3	CASSQDYGGLRAQYF	TGTGCCAGCAGCCAAGATTACGGGGGTTTGAGGGCTCAATATTTT
TRBV5-1	15	-	TRBD1	TRBJ2-1	CASSSRDSPYNEQFF	TGCGCCAGCAGCTCCCGGGACAGCCCTTACAATGAGCAGTTCTTC
TRBV5-1	16	-	TRBD2	TRBJ2-7	CASSKAHSGSQYEQYF	TGCGCCAGCAGCAAAGCTCACAGCGGGAGTCAGTACGAGCAGTACTTC
TRBV7-2	14	-	-	TRBJ2-3	CASSNGHSTDTQYF	TGTGCCAGCAGTAATGGACATAGCACAGATACGCAGTATTTT
TRBV30	14	few	TRBD1	TRBJ1-1	CAWRRGSRGYEAFF	TGTGCCTGGAGGAGGGGGTCCAGGGGGTACGAAGCTTTCTTT
TRBV6-5	13	-	-	TRBJ1-4	CASSESTNEKLFF	TGTGCCAGCAGCGAGTCGACTAATGAAAAACTGTTTTTT
TRBV4-1	17	-	TRBD2	TRBJ2-1	CASSLQSGRSPYNEQFF	TGCGCCAGCAGCCTACAGAGCGGGAGGAGTCCCTACAATGAGCAGTTCTTC
TRBV7-9	16	-	-	TRBJ2-4	CASSGDRTLIKNIQYF	TGTGCCAGCAGCGGAGACAGGACGCTAATAAAAAACATTCAGTACTTC
TRBV5-1	13	-	-	TRBJ1-6	CASSLNRNSPLHF	TGCGCCAGCAGCTTGAACAGAAATTCACCCCTCCACTTT
TRBV25-1	13	-	TRBD2	TRBJ2-1	CASGEGGHNEQFF	TGTGCCAGCGGGGAGGGTGGACACAATGAGCAGTTCTTC
TRBV2	14	-	TRBD2	TRBJ2-3	CASSDLAGESAQYF	TGTGCCAGCAGTGATCTAGCGGGAGAGAGTGCGCAGTATTTT
TRBV5-4	14	-	TRBD1	TRBJ2-7	CASSLDRGPGEQYF	TGTGCCAGCAGCTTGGACAGGGGGCCTGGGGAGCAGTACTTC
TRBV6-1	13	-	TRBD1	TRBJ1-3	CASRDRGGNTIYF	TGTGCCAGCAGGGACAGGGGTGGAAACACCATATATTTT
TRBV6-1	14	-	-	TRBJ2-3	CASSDTSRVDTQYF	TGTGCCAGCAGCGATACTAGCAGGGTAGATACGCAGTATTTT
TRBV4-3	16	-	-	TRBJ2-7	CASSQERWGGSYEQYF	TGCGCCAGCAGCCAAGAGAGATGGGGCGGTTCCTACGAGCAGTACTTC
TRBV11-3	12	-	-	TRBJ1-1	CASSLSGAEAFF	TGTGCCAGCAGCTTATCGGGGGCAGAAGCTTTCTTT
TRBV2	12	once	-	TRBJ2-7	CASRGQGYEQYF	TGTGCCAGCAGGGGTCAGGGGTACGAGCAGTACTTC